The clone carrying this T cell receptor beta chain was picked up a small number of times. The antigen is unknown. Using a J-beta primer mix together with a sample-barcoded 5' primer, a second PCR was run for about 7 to 12 cycles. A single record per CDR3 protein comes from TCRdb applying MiXCR to the 5' RACE reads. In the table there are nearly 1 million distinct CDR3 sequences, roughly half of which are singletons. This sample is drawn from a study of blood T cells in healthy people across ages. The CDR3 totals 13 residues. Trimming took 1 base from V and 2 from J, leaving 6 bases between them. In germline, CDR1 is SGDLS, CDR2 YYNGEE. Each sample yielded at least 6 micrograms of PBMC total RNA. Study-wide results and caveats: Researchers said unsorted PBMCs prevented a conclusive naive versus antigen-experienced comparison.

This sequence joins TRBV9 and TRBJ1-1; no clear D gene. This clonotype was obtained from a woman aged 60 to 75 in good health. Sequenced: blood. The CDR3 sequence is CASSVPLNTEAFF. CDR3 nucleotide sequence: TGTGCCAGCAGCGTACCGCTTAACACTGAAGCTTTCTTT.